One sample yielded the 15 T cell receptor beta chains listed below, sequenced in a study of blood T cell repertoires in COVID-19. The protocol was immunoSEQ multiplex PCR, while the TCRdb copy is restricted to in-frame clones and leaves out a portion. The data hold over 50,000 clones, with approximately 83% observed a single time. The source material was peripheral blood. All receptors derive from a human donor in a cohort sampled during active COVID-19.

The chain has TRBV11-3 and TRBJ2-5; possibly TRBD1 for D (5 bases). The CDR3 spans 15 residues. Germline CDR1 reads SGHNT; CDR2 reads YENEEA. Trimming removed 2 bases from V and 0 bases from J, with 10 bases in between. The CDR3 region is CASSLRTGDQETQYF. CDR3 DNA sequence: TGTGCCAGCAGCTTACGTACAGGAGACCAAGAGACCCAGTACTTC.

This chain joins TRBV19 and TRBJ2-3; D gene uncertain. V lost 3 bases to trimming and J lost 1 base, with 11 bases between them. Looked up from germline, CDR1 is LNHDA and CDR2 is SQIVND (reference sequence). The CDR3 spans 15 residues. CDR3 region: CASSIPSPGTDTQYF. CDR3 sequence (DNA): TGTGCCAGTAGTATCCCCTCTCCGGGCACAGATACGCAGTATTTT.

The chain combines TRBV6-1 with TRBJ2-7; D possibly corresponds to TRBD2 (5 bases). V was clipped by 3 bases and J by 5 bases, with 8 bases between them. This CDR3 is 12 amino acids long. Germline CDR1 is MNHNS and CDR2 is SASEGT. The CDR3 DNA reads as TGTGCCAGCAGTGAGTCCGGGGACGAGCAGTACTTC. Its protein product is CASSESGDEQYF.

The V gene is TRBV28, the J gene TRBJ1-2; D not resolved. The germline V gene encodes CDR1 MDHEN and CDR2 SYDVKM. The CDR3 extends over 9 amino acids. The V end was cut by 10 bases, the J end by 7 bases, with 7 bases between. The chain's CDR3 is CATSPGYTF. The CDR3 region has the DNA TGTGCCACCTCCCCTGGCTACACCTTC.

The chain is built from TRBV7-6 and TRBJ2-2, with D maybe TRBD1 (6 bases). The CDR3 covers 13 residues. Per the germline V gene, CDR1 is SGHVS and CDR2 is FNYEAQ. V shed 6 bases and J shed 7 bases, with 12 bases lying between them. The CDR3 region has the DNA TGTGCCAGCAGTCCACAGGGTTACGGGGAGCTGTTTTTT. It translates to CASSPQGYGELFF.

The CDR3 sequence: CASSESGSSYNEQFF. The CDR3 DNA follows: TGTGCCAGCAGTGAAAGCGGAAGTTCCTACAATGAGCAGTTCTTC. The chain links TRBV28 to TRBJ2-1; maybe TRBD2 (5 bases). Trimming took 5 bases from V and 1 from J, leaving 12 bases between them. This CDR3 comprises 15 residues. Germline loops: CDR1 MDHEN, CDR2 SYDVKM.

The chain uses TRBV29-1 and TRBJ2-2; 13 nucleotides align to TRBD2. Germline V gene lookup returns CDR1 SQVTM and CDR2 ANQGSEA. Trimming took 7 bases from V and 2 from J; bases not matched to a gene: 16. The CDR3 is 19 residues long. CDR3 in amino acids: CSAHLLVPGLAGNTGELFF. The DNA for the CDR3 is TGCAGCGCCCACCTTTTGGTTCCGGGACTAGCGGGAAACACCGGGGAGCTGTTTTTT.

The gene calls are TRBV12-5 and TRBJ2-5; 10 bases align to TRBD1. Germline CDR1 LGHNT, CDR2 FRNRAP. V shed 1 base and J 4 bases; nucleotides not matched to a gene: 9. The CDR3 sequence is 17 residues long. CDR3 nucleotides: TGTGCTAGTGGTTTGGGGTCGACAGGGGGCATGGGAGAGACCCAGTACTTC. Translation gives CASGLGSTGGMGETQYF.

The V call is TRBV27, the J call TRBJ2-1; 7 bases are shared with TRBD1. The CDR3 is 15 amino acids. The V gene end was trimmed by 2 bases and the J gene end by 5 bases; junction bases not matched to a gene: 6. Germline values: CDR1 MNHEY, CDR2 SMNVEV (reference sequence). The DNA of the CDR3 is TGTGCCAGCAGTTTACGGGACAGCCCTAACAATGAGCAGTTCTTC. Its protein is CASSLRDSPNNEQFF.

This clone was counted once. The chain uses TRBV7-9 and TRBJ1-1; unclear D gene. V was pared by 3 bases and J by 5 bases, with 13 bases between. CDR1 is SEHNR and CDR2 is FQNEAQ in the germline V gene (reference sequence). The CDR3 has 14 amino acids. This CDR3 reads CASSFVGRGTEAFF. As DNA, the CDR3 is TGTGCCAGCAGCTTCGTCGGAAGAGGGACTGAAGCTTTCTTT.

The rearrangement links TRBV2 to TRBJ2-1, with 8 nucleotides matching TRBD2. V was pared by 6 bases and J by 4 bases, with 5 bases of the junction left unmatched. The CDR3 has 14 residues. The germline V gene has CDR1 SNHLY and CDR2 FYNNEI. CDR3 sequence: CASSRVAGYNEQFF. The CDR3 nucleotides are TGTGCCAGCAGCCGGGTAGCGGGGTACAATGAGCAGTTCTTC.

This chain connects TRBV18 to TRBJ2-2; a weak D match, TRBD1 (6 bases). CDR1 and CDR2 from the germline V gene are KGHSH and LQKENI. The V end lost 3 bases, the J end lost 4 bases, and 12 bases lay between the germline ends. CDR3 length: 15 amino acids. The CDR3 DNA sequence: TGTGCCAGCTCACCGGAAAGGGGGATCACCGGGGAGCTGTTTTTT. It encodes CASSPERGITGELFF.

This chain connects TRBV28 to TRBJ2-7; weak D call: TRBD2 (5 bases). V was shortened by 7 bases and J by 4 bases, with 14 bases between the two germline ends. CDR3 length equals 13 residues. Looked up from germline, CDR1 is MDHEN and CDR2 is SYDVKM. The CDR3 here is CASTIGGLYEQYF. The CDR3 coding sequence is TGTGCCAGCACCATAGGAGGTTTATACGAGCAGTACTTC. Together with reference TRBV28 and TRBJ2-7, the CDR3 gives the full variable domain: DVKVTQSSRYLVKRTGEKVFLECVQDMDHENMFWYRQDPGLGLRLIYFSYDVKMKEKGDIPEGYSVSREKKERFSLILESASTNQTSMYLCASTIGGLYEQYFGPGTRLTVT.

This clone appeared once. The rearrangement uses TRBV19 and TRBJ2-7, with 7 bases fitting TRBD1. The CDR3 spans 14 residues. Germline trimming cut 5 bases from V and 0 bases from J; bases unmatched to any gene: 4. CDR1 LNHDA and CDR2 SQIVND come from the germline V gene (reference sequence). The CDR3 spells CASSSRDSSYEQYF. DNA for the CDR3: TGTGCCAGTAGTTCCCGGGACAGCTCCTACGAGCAGTACTTC.

CDR3 sequence (DNA): TGTGCCAGCAGTTTCTTAGGGCGGGAGGGCAATGAGCAGTTCTTC. Its translation: CASSFLGREGNEQFF. The rearrangement links TRBV28 to TRBJ2-1, with 9 bases that match TRBD2. CDR1 and CDR2 (germline): MDHEN, SYDVKM. Trimming cost V 3 bases and J 6 bases; bases outside gene matches: 6. The CDR3 has 15 amino acids. Full variable domain (missing parts from reference TRBV28 and TRBJ2-1): DVKVTQSSRYLVKRTGEKVFLECVQDMDHENMFWYRQDPGLGLRLIYFSYDVKMKEKGDIPEGYSVSREKKERFSLILESASTNQTSMYLCASSFLGREGNEQFFGPGTRLTVL.